The 16 T cell receptor beta chains listed next were all sequenced from one sample in a study of long-term antiretroviral therapy in people with HIV (dated by TCRdb to between 2021 and 2024). The immunoSEQ hsTCRB v3.0 assay was used at survey level resolution to sequence the TRB variable region. TCRdb holds this immuneACCESS table with in-frame rearrangements only. Some clones are missing; in checked studies, unresolved V genes explain under half, and the rest has no known cause. Recorded for this sample are about 7,200 clones; over 60% of them occurred a single time. Roughly 15% of the sample goes to the ten largest clones. Sample: unsorted PBMCs, taken approximately eleven months before starting antiretroviral therapy. All receptors come from a man in his forties with HIV.

The CDR3 DNA sequence: TGTGCTAGTGGTTACGAAACCGGGACAGGGCTGGGCGATGAGCAGTTCTTC. Protein product: CASGYETGTGLGDEQFF. The chain links TRBV12-5 to TRBJ2-1, with 9 bases fitting TRBD1. CDR3 length: 17 amino acids. CDR1 is LGHNT, CDR2 FRNRAP, per germline. Losses at the gene ends were 4 bases for V and 8 bases for J; bases not matched to a gene: 15.

The chain joins TRBV9 to TRBJ2-3; D is perhaps TRBD1 (6 bases). This CDR3 has 19 amino acids. Germline V gene lookup returns CDR1 SGDLS and CDR2 YYNGEE. Trimming left V 4 bases short and J 0 bases short, with 24 bases between. The CDR3 region is CASSPRGLQESRSTDTQYF. Written as DNA, the CDR3 is TGTGCCAGCAGCCCCAGGGGCCTGCAAGAAAGTCGTAGCACAGATACGCAGTATTTT. The full variable domain, completed using reference TRBV9 and TRBJ2-3, is DSGVTQTPKHLITATGQRVTLRCSPRSGDLSVYWYQQSLDQGLQFLIQYYNGEERAKGNILERFSAQQFPDLHSELNLSSLELGDSALYFCASSPRGLQESRSTDTQYFGPGTRLTVL.

This chain uses TRBV29-1 with TRBJ2-7; no clear D. This CDR3 has 12 amino acids. Trimming shortened V by 4 bases and J by 0 bases, and 7 bases separated the two germline ends. Germline V gene data show CDR1 as SQVTM and CDR2 as ANQGSEA. CDR3 sequence (DNA): TGCAGCGTTGTTCAGAGCTCCTACGAGCAGTACTTC. It is translated as CSVVQSSYEQYF.

The chain is built from TRBV11-2 and TRBJ2-7, with 7 bases lining up with TRBD2. Trimming removed 5 bases from V and 6 bases from J; junction bases left unmatched: 7. The germline V gene encodes CDR1 SGHAT and CDR2 FQNNGV. The CDR3 consists of 13 residues. The CDR3 sequence is CASSTRLAGEQYF. The CDR3, as DNA: TGTGCCAGCAGCACACGACTAGCTGGCGAGCAGTACTTC.

The V call is TRBV10-3, the J call TRBJ2-5; the match to TRBD1 covers 10 bases. CDR1 is ENHRY and CDR2 is SYGVKD in the germline V gene. The CDR3 sequence is 14 residues long. Germline trimming cut 6 bases from V and 6 bases from J; bases unmatched to any gene: 7. The CDR3 sequence is CAIRAGTGVQTQYF. The CDR3 DNA reads as TGTGCCATCAGGGCCGGGACAGGGGTCCAGACCCAGTACTTC.

J is TRBJ2-5 and V is TRBV29-1; no clear D. The CDR3 has 13 residues. The germline V and J ends were trimmed by 3 bases and 5 bases, with 13 bases remaining between them. From germline, CDR1 is SQVTM and CDR2 ANQGSEA. The CDR3 DNA follows: TGCAGCGTTGACCTACCCCTTGGGGAGACCCAGTACTTC. Protein: CSVDLPLGETQYF.

This rearrangement joins TRBV7-2 to TRBJ2-7; TRBD2 agrees at 8 bases. Germline assignment: CDR1 SGHTA and CDR2 FQGNSA. Unmatched junction bases numbered 6, after V lost 2 bases and J lost 3 bases. CDR3 length: 15 residues. The CDR3 spells CASSLSSAGGYEQYF. The CDR3 region has the DNA TGTGCCAGCAGCTTATCTTCGGCGGGGGGCTACGAGCAGTACTTC.

The gene calls are TRBV5-1 and TRBJ1-2; perhaps TRBD1 as D (5 bases). Trimming removed 1 base at V and 2 bases at J, with 15 bases between. From germline, CDR1 is SGHRS and CDR2 YFSETQ. The CDR3 contains 16 residues. CDR3 protein: CASSLYFSGRNYGYTF. The DNA for the CDR3 is TGCGCCAGCAGCTTGTATTTTTCGGGACGGAACTATGGCTACACCTTC.

The chain joins TRBV5-1 to TRBJ2-7; TRBD1 might be the D (5 bases). V lost 2 bases to trimming and J lost 3 bases, with 12 bases between them. CDR1 and CDR2 (germline): SGHRS, YFSETQ. The CDR3 is made up of 14 amino acids. The CDR3 spells CASSFRTRSYEQYF. DNA of the CDR3: TGCGCCAGCAGCTTCCGGACACGGAGCTACGAGCAGTACTTC. Full variable domain (rest looked up from reference TRBV5-1 and TRBJ2-7): KAGVTQTPRYLIKTRGQQVTLSCSPISGHRSVSWYQQTPGQGLQFLFEYFSETQRNKGNFPGRFSGRQFSNSRSEMNVSTLELGDSALYLCASSFRTRSYEQYFGPGTRLTVT.

The CDR3 spells CASSQGGGTGGQETQYF. CDR3 nucleotides: TGTGCCAGCAGCCAAGGGGGTGGGACAGGGGGACAAGAGACCCAGTACTTC. This chain joins TRBV4-2 and TRBJ2-5, with TRBD1 matching 11 bases. The V gene end was trimmed by 1 base and the J gene end by 2 bases; junction bases not matched to a gene: 6. The CDR3 loop spans 17 amino acids. Germline-derived CDR1 and CDR2 are LGHNA and YNFKEQ.

The V and J genes are TRBV6-1 and TRBJ1-2; D gene unclear. The V end lost 4 bases, the J end lost 2 bases, and 5 bases lay between the germline ends. This CDR3 contains 12 residues. Looked up from germline, CDR1 is MNHNS and CDR2 is SASEGT. CDR3 bases: TGTGCCAGCAGTGGCACAAACTATGGCTACACCTTC. This codes for CASSGTNYGYTF.

The chain is built from TRBV28 and TRBJ2-2, with 11 bases that match TRBD2. With 6 bases clipped from V and 4 bases from J, the junction kept 4 bases outside the gene matches. This CDR3 contains 15 residues. The germline CDR1 and CDR2 sequences are MDHEN and SYDVKM. CDR3 nucleotide sequence: TGTGCCAGCAGGATAGCGGGGGGGCGCACCGGGGAGCTGTTTTTT. Residues: CASRIAGGRTGELFF.

The rearrangement joins TRBV29-1 to TRBJ2-7; 7 bases match TRBD2. The CDR3 contains 13 residues. Per the germline V gene, CDR1 is SQVTM and CDR2 is ANQGSEA. V was pared by 5 bases and J by 3 bases, with 7 bases of the junction left unmatched. The CDR3: CSVFGGGDYEQYF. The CDR3 DNA reads TGCAGCGTTTTTGGCGGGGGAGACTACGAGCAGTACTTC.

This clone is judged hyperexpanded (1% or more). The chain joins TRBV10-3 to TRBJ1-2, with D unclear. CDR3 length: 14 residues. The germline V gene encodes CDR1 ENHRY and CDR2 SYGVKD. Trimming removed 2 bases from V and 1 base from J, with 8 bases in between. The CDR3 loop reads CAISEAPNNYGYTF. CDR3 DNA sequence: TGTGCCATCAGTGAGGCTCCGAATAACTATGGCTACACCTTC.

The rearrangement links TRBV14 to TRBJ2-2; D is uncertain. Trimming cost V 4 bases and J 10 bases, with 7 bases left between them. The CDR3 loop spans 11 amino acids. Germline lookup yields CDR1 SGHDN and CDR2 FVKESK. The CDR3 is CASSLGSELFF. In nucleotides, the CDR3 is TGTGCCAGCAGCCTGGGTTCGGAGCTGTTTTTT.

The chain combines TRBV4-3 with TRBJ2-2; D possibly corresponds to TRBD2 (5 bases). The germline V gene has CDR1 LGHNA and CDR2 YSLEER. V lost 0 bases, J lost 1 base, and 15 bases lay in between. The CDR3 is 18 residues long. The CDR3 reads CASSQDQLFGVNTGELFF. As DNA, the CDR3 is TGCGCCAGCAGCCAAGATCAGCTCTTCGGGGTGAACACCGGGGAGCTGTTTTTT.